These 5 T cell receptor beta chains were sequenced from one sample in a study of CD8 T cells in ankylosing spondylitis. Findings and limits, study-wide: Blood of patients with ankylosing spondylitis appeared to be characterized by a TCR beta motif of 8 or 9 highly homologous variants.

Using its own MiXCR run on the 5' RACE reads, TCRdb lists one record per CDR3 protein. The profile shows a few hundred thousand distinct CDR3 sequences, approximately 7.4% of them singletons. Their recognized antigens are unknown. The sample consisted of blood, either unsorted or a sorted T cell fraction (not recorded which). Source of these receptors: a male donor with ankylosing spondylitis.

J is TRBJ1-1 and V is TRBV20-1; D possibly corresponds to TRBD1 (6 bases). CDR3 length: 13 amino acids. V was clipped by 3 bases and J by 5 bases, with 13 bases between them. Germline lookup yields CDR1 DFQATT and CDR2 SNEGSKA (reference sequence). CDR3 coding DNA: TGCAGTGCTAGTTTGGGGGCGAGGACTGAAGCTTTCTTT. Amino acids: CSASLGARTEAFF.

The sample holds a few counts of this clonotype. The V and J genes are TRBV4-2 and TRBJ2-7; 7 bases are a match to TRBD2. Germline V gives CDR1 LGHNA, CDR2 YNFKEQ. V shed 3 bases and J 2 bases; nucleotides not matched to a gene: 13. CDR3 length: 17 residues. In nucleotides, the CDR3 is TGTGCCAGCAGCCAGGAACTGGGGGGGGATTATACCTACGAGCAGTACTTC. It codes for CASSQELGGDYTYEQYF.

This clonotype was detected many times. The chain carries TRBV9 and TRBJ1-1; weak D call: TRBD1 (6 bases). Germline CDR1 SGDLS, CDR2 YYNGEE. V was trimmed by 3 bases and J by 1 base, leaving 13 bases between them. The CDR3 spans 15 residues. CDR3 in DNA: TGTGCCAGCAGCGCCAGGGACACCTCGAACACTGAAGCTTTCTTT. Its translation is CASSARDTSNTEAFF.

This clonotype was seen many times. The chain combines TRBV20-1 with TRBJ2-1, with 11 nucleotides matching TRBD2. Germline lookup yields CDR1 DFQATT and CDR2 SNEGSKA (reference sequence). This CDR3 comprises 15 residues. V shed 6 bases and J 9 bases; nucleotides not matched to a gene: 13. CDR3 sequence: CSAPLAGGEYGEQFF. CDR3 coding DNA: TGCAGTGCCCCCTTAGCGGGAGGGGAATATGGTGAGCAGTTCTTC.

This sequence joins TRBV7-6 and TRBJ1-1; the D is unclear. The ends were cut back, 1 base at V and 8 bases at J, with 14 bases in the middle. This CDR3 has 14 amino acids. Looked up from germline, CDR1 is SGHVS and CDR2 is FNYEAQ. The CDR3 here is CASSLVKSALEAFF. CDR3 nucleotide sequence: TGTGCCAGCAGCTTAGTAAAGTCGGCTCTGGAAGCTTTCTTT. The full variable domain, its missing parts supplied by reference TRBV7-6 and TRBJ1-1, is GAGVSQSPRYKVTKRGQDVALRCDPISGHVSLYWYRQALGQGPEFLTYFNYEAQQDKSGLPNDRFSAERPEGSISTLTIQRTEQRDSAMYRCASSLVKSALEAFFGQGTRLTVV.